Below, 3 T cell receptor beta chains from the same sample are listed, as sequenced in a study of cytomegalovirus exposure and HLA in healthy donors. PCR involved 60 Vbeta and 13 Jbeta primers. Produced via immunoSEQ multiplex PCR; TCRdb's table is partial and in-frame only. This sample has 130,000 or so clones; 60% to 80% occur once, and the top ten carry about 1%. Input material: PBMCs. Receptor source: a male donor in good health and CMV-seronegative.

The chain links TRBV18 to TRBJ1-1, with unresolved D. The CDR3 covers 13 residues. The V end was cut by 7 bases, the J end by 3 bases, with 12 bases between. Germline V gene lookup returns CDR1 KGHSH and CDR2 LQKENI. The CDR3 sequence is CASLLSRDTEAFF. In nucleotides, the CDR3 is TGTGCCAGCTTACTTTCTCGAGACACTGAAGCTTTCTTT.

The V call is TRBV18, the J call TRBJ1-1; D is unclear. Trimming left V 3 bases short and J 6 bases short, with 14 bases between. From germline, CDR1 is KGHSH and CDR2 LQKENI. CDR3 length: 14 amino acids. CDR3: CASSPEMTRPEAFF. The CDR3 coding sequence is TGTGCCAGCTCACCCGAGATGACGAGGCCTGAAGCTTTCTTT.

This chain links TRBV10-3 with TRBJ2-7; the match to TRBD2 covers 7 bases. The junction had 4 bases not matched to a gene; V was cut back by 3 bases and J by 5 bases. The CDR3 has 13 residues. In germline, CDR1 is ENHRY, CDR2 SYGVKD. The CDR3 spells CAISDGGRDEQYF. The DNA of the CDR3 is TGTGCCATCAGTGACGGTGGGAGGGACGAGCAGTACTTC.